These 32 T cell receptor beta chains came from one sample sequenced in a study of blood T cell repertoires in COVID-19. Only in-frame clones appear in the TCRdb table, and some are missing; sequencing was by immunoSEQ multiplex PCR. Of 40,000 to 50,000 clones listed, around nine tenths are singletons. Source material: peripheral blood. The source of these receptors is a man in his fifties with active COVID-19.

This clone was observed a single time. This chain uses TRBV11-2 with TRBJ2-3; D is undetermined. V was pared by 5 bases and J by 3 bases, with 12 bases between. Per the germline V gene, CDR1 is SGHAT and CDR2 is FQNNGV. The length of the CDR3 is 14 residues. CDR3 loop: CASSRLSWTDTQYF. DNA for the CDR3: TGTGCCAGCAGCCGTTTGAGCTGGACAGATACGCAGTATTTT.

The CDR3, as DNA: TGTGCCAGCAGCTCCATCCGACAGGGCCTCTCTGGAAACACCATATATTTT. It yields the protein CASSSIRQGLSGNTIYF. V gene TRBV7-7 combines with J gene TRBJ1-3, with TRBD1 matching 7 bases. This CDR3 region has 17 residues. The junction had 9 bases not matched to a gene; V was cut back by 4 bases and J by 0 bases. Germline CDR1 SSHAT, CDR2 FNYEAQ (reference sequence).

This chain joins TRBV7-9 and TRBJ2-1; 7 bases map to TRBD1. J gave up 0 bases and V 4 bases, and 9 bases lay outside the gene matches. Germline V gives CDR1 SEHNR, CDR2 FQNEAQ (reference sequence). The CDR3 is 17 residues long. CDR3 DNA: TGTGCCAGCAGCTCGTCCCCCGGGACAGCCTCCTACAATGAGCAGTTCTTC. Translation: CASSSSPGTASYNEQFF.

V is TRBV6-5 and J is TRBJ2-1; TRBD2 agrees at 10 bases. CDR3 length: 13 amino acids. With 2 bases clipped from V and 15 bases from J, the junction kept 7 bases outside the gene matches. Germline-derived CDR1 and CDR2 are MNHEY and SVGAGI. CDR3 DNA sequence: TGTGCCAGCAGTTACCCCAGCGGGGGGGCCCCGTTCTTC. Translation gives CASSYPSGGAPFF.

For the CDR3, the DNA is TGTGCCAGCAGCCAAGCCGGGCTAGCGGGGGGCCCAAGGGCCCAGTACTTC. It encodes CASSQAGLAGGPRAQYF. The rearrangement links TRBV3-1 (or the pseudogene TRBV3-2) to TRBJ2-5; 11 positions agree with TRBD2. This CDR3 is 17 amino acids long. V gave up 1 base and J gave up 9 bases; unmatched junction bases: 13. The germline V gene encodes CDR1 LGHDT and CDR2 YNNKEL (reference sequence).

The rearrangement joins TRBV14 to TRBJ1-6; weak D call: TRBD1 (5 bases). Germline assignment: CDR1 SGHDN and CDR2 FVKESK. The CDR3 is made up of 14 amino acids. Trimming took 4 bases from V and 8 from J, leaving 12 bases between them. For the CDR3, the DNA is TGTGCCAGCAGCCTCGGGGGAGGAGATTCACCCCTCCACTTT. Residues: CASSLGGGDSPLHF.

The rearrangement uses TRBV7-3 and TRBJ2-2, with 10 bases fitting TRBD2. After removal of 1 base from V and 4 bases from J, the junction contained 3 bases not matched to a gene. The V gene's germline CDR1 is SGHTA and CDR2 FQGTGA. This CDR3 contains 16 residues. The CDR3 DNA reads TGTGCCAGCAGCTTAAGAACTAGCGGGGCCACCGGGGAGCTGTTTTTT. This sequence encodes CASSLRTSGATGELFF.

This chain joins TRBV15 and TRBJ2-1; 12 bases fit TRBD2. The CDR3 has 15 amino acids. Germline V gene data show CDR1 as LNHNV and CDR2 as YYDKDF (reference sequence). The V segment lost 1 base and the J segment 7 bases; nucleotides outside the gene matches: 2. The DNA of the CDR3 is TGTGCCACCAGCAGAGCTAGCGGGAGGGCAAATGAGCAGTTCTTC. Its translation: CATSRASGRANEQFF.

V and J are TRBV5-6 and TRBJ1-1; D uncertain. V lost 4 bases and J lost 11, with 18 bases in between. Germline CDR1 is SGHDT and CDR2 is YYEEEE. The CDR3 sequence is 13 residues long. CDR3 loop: CASSGGFEGWAFF. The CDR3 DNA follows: TGTGCCAGCAGCGGAGGATTCGAGGGATGGGCTTTCTTT.

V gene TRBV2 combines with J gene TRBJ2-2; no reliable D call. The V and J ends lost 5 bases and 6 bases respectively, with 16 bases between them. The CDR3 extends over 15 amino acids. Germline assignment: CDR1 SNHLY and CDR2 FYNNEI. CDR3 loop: CASSPQTHEAGELFF. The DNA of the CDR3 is TGTGCCAGCAGTCCCCAAACACATGAGGCCGGGGAGCTGTTTTTT. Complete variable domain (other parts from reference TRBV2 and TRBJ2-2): EPEVTQTPSHQVTQMGQEVILRCVPISNHLYFYWYRQILGQKVEFLVSFYNNEISEKSEIFDDQFSVERPDGSNFTLKIRSTKLEDSAMYFCASSPQTHEAGELFFGEGSRLTVL.

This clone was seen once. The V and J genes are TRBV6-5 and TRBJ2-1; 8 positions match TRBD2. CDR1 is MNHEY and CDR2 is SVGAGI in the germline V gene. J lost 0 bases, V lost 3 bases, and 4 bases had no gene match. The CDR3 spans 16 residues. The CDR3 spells CASSYGGGSSYNEQFF. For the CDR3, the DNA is TGTGCCAGCAGTTATGGCGGGGGGAGCTCCTACAATGAGCAGTTCTTC.

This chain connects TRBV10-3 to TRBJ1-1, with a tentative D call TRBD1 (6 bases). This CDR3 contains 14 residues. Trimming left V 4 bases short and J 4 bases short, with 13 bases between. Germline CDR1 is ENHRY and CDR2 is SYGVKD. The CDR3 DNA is TGTGCCATCAGTGGATCAGGGGAGATCACTGAAGCTTTCTTT. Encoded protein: CAISGSGEITEAFF.

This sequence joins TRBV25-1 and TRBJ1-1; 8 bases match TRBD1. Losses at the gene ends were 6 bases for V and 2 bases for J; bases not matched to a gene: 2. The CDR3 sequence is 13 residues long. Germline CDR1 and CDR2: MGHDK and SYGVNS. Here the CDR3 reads CASSDRGNTEAFF. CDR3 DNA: TGTGCCAGCAGCGACAGGGGCAACACTGAAGCTTTCTTT.

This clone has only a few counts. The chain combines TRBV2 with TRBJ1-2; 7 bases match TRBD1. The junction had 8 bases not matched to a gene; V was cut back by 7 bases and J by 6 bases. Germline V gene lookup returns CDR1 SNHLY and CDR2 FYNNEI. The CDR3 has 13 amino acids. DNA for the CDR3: TGTGCCAGCATCCCAGGGGGTGGGGATGGCTACACCTTC. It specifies CASIPGGGDGYTF.

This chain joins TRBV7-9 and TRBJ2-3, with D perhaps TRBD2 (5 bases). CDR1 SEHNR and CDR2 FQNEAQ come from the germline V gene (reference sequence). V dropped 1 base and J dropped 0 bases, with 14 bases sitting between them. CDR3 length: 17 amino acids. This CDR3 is CASSLGLAGVSTDTQYF. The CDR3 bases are TGTGCCAGCAGCTTAGGCCTCGCCGGGGTCAGCACAGATACGCAGTATTTT.

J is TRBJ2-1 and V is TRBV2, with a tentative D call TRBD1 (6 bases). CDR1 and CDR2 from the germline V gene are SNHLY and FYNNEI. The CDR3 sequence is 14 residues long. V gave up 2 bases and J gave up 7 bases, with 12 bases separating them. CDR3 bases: TGTGCCAGCAGTGAAAGGACAGTTGGTAATGAGCAGTTCTTC. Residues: CASSERTVGNEQFF.

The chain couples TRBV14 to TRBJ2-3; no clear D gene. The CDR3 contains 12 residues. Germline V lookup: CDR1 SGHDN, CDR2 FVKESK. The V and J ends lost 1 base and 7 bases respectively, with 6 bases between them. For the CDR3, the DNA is TGTGCCAGCAGCCAAGCCCTGTATACGCAGTATTTT. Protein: CASSQALYTQYF. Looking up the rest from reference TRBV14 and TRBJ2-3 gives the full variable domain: EAGVTQFPSHSVIEKGQTVTLRCDPISGHDNLYWYRRVMGKEIKFLLHFVKESKQDESGMPNNRFLAERTGGTYSTLKVQPAELEDSGVYFCASSQALYTQYFGPGTRLTVL.

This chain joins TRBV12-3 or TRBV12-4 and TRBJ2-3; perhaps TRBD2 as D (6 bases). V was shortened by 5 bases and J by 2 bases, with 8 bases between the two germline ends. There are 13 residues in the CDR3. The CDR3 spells CASSGDSTDTQYF. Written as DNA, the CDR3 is TGTGCCAGCAGTGGGGACTCCACAGATACGCAGTATTTT.

The CDR3 loop reads CASSVGDRVGDEQYF. DNA for the CDR3: TGTGCCAGCAGCGTAGGGGACAGGGTAGGCGACGAGCAGTACTTC. The chain couples TRBV9 to TRBJ2-7, with 9 bases fitting TRBD1. The CDR3 is 15 amino acids. After removal of 0 bases from V and 5 bases from J, the junction contained 6 bases not matched to a gene. Germline-derived CDR1 and CDR2 are SGDLS and YYNGEE.

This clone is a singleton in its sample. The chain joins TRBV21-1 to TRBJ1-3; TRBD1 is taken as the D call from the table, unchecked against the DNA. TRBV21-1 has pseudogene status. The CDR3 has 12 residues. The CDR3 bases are TGTGCCAGCACGGGACAGGGGAACACCATATATTTT. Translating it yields CASTGQGNTIYF.

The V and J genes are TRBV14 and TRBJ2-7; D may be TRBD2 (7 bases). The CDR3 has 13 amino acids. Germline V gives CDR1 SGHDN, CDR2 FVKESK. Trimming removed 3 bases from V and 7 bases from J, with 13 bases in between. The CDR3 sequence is CASSQSRGGEQYF. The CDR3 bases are TGTGCCAGCAGCCAGTCCAGGGGAGGGGAGCAGTACTTC.

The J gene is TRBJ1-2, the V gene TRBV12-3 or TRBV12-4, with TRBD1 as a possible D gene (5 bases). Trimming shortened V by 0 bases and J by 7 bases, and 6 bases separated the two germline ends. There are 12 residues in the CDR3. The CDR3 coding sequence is TGTGCCAGCAGTTTAGCCAGGGCTGGCTACACCTTC. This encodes CASSLARAGYTF.

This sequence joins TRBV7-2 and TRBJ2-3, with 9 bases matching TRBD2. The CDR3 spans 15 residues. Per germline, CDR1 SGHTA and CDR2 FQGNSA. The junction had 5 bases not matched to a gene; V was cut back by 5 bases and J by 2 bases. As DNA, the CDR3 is TGTGCCAGCAGCCTTTCTAGCGGGGACACAGATACGCAGTATTTT. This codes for CASSLSSGDTDTQYF.

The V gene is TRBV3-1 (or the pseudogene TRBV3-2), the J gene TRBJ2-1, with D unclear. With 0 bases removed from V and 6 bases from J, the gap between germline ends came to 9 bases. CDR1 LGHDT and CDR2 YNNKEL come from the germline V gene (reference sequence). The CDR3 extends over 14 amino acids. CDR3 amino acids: CASSQETEANEQFF. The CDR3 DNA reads TGTGCCAGCAGCCAAGAAACCGAGGCCAATGAGCAGTTCTTC.

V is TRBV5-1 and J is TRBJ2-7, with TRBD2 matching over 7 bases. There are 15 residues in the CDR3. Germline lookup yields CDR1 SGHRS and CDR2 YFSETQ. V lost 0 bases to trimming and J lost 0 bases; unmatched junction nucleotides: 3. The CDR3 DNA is TGCGCCAGCAGCTTGGGTGGCGGGAGCTCCTACGAGCAGTACTTC. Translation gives CASSLGGGSSYEQYF.

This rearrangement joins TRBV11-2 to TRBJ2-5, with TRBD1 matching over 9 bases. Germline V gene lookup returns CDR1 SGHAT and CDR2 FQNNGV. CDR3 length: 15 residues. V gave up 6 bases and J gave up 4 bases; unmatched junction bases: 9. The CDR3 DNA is TGTGCCAGCAGGTCCTACAGGGGGCGGGCAGAGACCCAGTACTTC. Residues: CASRSYRGRAETQYF. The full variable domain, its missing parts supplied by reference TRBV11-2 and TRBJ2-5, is EAGVAQSPRYKIIEKRQSVAFWCNPISGHATLYWYQQILGQGPKLLIQFQNNGVVDDSQLPKDRFSAERLKGVDSTLKIQPAKLEDSAVYLCASRSYRGRAETQYFGPGTRLLVL.

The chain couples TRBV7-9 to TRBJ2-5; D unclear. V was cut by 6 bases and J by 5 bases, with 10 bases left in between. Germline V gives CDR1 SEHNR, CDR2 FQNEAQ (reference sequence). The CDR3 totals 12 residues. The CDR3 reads CASSQNSETQYF. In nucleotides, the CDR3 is TGTGCCAGCAGTCAAAACTCGGAGACCCAGTACTTC. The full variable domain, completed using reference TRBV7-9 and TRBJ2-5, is DTGVSQNPRHKITKRGQNVTFRCDPISEHNRLYWYRQTLGQGPEFLTYFQNEAQLEKSRLLSDRFSAERPKGSFSTLEIQRTEQGDSAMYLCASSQNSETQYFGPGTRLLVL.

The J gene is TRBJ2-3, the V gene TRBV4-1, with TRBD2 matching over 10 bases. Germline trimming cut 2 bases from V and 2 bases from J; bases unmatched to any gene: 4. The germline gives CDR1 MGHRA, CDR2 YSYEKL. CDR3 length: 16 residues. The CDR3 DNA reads TGCGCCAGCAGCCAACACCTAGCGGGGGCCACAGATACGCAGTATTTT. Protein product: CASSQHLAGATDTQYF.

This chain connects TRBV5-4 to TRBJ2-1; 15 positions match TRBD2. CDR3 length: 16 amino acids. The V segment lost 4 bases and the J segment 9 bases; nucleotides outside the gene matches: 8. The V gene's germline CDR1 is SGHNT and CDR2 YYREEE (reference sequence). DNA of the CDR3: TGTGCCAGCAGCGGCGGGGGGGGACTAGCGGGAGGTGAGCAGTTCTTC. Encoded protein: CASSGGGGLAGGEQFF.

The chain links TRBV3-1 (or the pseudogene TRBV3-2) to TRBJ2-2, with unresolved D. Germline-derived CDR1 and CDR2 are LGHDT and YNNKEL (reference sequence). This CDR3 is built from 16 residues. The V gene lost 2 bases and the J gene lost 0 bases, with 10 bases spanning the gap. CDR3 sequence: CASSQSRQANTGELFF. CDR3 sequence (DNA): TGTGCCAGCAGCCAAAGTCGCCAGGCGAACACCGGGGAGCTGTTTTTT.

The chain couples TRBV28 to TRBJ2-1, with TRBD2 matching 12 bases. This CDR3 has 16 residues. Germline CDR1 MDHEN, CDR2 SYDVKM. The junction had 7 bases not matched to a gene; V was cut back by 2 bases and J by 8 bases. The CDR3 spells CASSLSRTSGTHEQFF. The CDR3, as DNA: TGTGCCAGCAGTTTAAGTCGGACTAGCGGGACCCATGAGCAGTTCTTC.

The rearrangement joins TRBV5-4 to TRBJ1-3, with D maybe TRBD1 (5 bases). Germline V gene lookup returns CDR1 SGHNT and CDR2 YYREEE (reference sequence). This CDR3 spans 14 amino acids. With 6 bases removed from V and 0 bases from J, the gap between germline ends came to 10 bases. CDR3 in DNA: TGTGCCAGCAAGCAGGGCACCTCTGGAAACACCATATATTTT. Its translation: CASKQGTSGNTIYF.